This T cell receptor beta chain came from a study of regulatory T cells in long-lasting Graves disease. Study information: In persistent Graves' disease, antithyroid drugs had been taken for over 5 years and TSH receptor antibodies stayed positive. Study observations and caveats: The study found TRBV28, TRBJ1-2 and TRBJ2-5 favored in persistent disease.

For this clonotype: Antigen unknown. Possible read error: a much larger clone is one base away.

Germline V CDR1 and CDR2: SGHTA, FQGNSA. This CDR3 has 15 amino acids. Time point specified: persistent/refractory GD, antithyroid drugs over 5 years with positive TRAb. RNA extracted from PBMCs served as the sequencing template. Arm-PCR of CDR3 regions with iRepertoire HTBI primers generated TCR beta libraries. TCRdb passed the multiplex PCR reads through MiXCR, listing each CDR3 protein once. The data contain around 460,000 distinct CDR3 sequences, roughly 22% of them singletons. This specimen was peripheral blood mononuclear cells (PBMCs), taken when the disease was refractory, from a patient treated with antithyroid drugs. This sequence joins TRBV7-2 and TRBJ2-2; TRBD1 is a possible D gene (5 bases). The sequence was collected from a female donor with Graves disease. The CDR3 DNA reads as TGTGCCAGCGGCTTAAACCCAGGGTCTATCGGGGAGCTGTTTTTT. Translated: CASGLNPGSIGELFF.